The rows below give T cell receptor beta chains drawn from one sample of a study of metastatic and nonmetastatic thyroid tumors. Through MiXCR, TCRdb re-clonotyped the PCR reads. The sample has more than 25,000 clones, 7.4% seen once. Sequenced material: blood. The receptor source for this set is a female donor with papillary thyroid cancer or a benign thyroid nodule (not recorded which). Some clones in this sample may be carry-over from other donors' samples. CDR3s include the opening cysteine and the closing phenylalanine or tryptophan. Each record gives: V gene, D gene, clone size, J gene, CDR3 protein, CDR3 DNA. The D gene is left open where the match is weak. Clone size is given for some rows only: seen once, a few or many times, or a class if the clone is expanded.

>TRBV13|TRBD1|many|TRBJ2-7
CASSPPRDSPYEQYF
TGTGCCAGCAGCCCTCCCCGGGACAGCCCCTACGAGCAGTACTTC
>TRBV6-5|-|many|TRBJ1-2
CASSYSHRAHVGYTF
TGTGCCAGCAGTTACTCGCACCGGGCCCACGTGGGCTACACCTTC
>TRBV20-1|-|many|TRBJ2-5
CSASHNRLFQETQYF
TGCAGTGCTAGTCACAACCGATTGTTCCAAGAGACCCAGTACTTC
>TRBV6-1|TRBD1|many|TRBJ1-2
CASSRDRADGYTF
TGTGCCAGCAGCCGTGACAGGGCCGATGGCTACACCTTC
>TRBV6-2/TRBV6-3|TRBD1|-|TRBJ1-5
CASSYHNPAGQGVFQPQHF
TGTGCCAGCAGTTACCACAATCCCGCGGGACAGGGGGTTTTTCAGCCCCAGCATTTT
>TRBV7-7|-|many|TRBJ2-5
CASSSQGETQYF
TGTGCTAGCAGCTCACAGGGAGAGACCCAGTACTTC
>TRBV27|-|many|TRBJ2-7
CASSLSGASYEQYF
TGTGCCAGCAGTTTAAGCGGAGCAAGTTACGAGCAGTACTTC
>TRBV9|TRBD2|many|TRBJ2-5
CASSDSLAGEETQYF
TGTGCCAGCAGCGACTCACTAGCGGGAGAAGAGACCCAGTACTTC
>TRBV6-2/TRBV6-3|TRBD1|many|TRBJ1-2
CASRTQGARGYTF
TGTGCCAGCAGAACACAGGGGGCACGAGGCTACACCTTC
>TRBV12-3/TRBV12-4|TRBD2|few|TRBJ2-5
CASSLGTSGSGETQYF
TGTGCCAGCAGTCTCGGGACTAGCGGGAGTGGAGAGACCCAGTACTTC
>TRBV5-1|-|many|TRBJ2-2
CASSLEGLATGELFF
TGCGCCAGCAGCTTGGAGGGCTTGGCCACCGGGGAGCTGTTTTTT
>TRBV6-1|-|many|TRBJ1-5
CASRTDSRYGQPQHF
TGTGCCAGCAGGACGGACAGCCGCTATGGGCAGCCCCAGCATTTT
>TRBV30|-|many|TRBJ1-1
CAWSVYPMRQPNTEAFF
TGTGCCTGGAGTGTTTACCCCATGAGACAGCCGAACACTGAAGCTTTCTTT
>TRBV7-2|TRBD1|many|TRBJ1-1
CASSLLGQGATEAFF
TGTGCCAGCAGCCTCCTGGGACAGGGGGCCACTGAAGCTTTCTTT
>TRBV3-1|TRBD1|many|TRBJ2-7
CASSPGQGTYEQYF
TGTGCCAGCAGCCCTGGACAGGGAACCTACGAGCAGTACTTC
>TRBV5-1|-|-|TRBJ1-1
CASSFHGAGTEAFF
TGTGCCAGCAGCTTCCATGGCGCCGGCACTGAAGCTTTCTTT
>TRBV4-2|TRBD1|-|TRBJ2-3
CASSPGGPSITDTQYF
TGTGCCAGCAGCCCAGGGGGCCCTTCCATCACAGATACGCAGTATTTT
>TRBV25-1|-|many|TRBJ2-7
CASSEYGGNYEQYF
TGTGCCAGCAGTGAATATGGGGGTAACTACGAGCAGTACTTC
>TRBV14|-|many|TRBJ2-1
CASSQWSQQFF
TGTGCCAGCAGCCAGTGGTCCCAGCAGTTCTTC
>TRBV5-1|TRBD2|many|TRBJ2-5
CASSFGTSGRGPGLAQYF
TGCGCCAGCAGCTTCGGGACTAGCGGGCGAGGACCGGGGTTGGCCCAGTACTTC
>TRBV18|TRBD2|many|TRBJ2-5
CASRLAQNQETQYF
TGTGCCAGTCGACTAGCCCAGAACCAAGAGACCCAGTACTTC
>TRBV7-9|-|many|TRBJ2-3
CASSLLTESVTQYF
TGTGCCAGCAGCTTATTGACAGAGTCAGTTACGCAGTATTTT
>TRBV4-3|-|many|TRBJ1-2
CASSQDAWDNYGYTF
TGCGCCAGCAGCCAAGATGCGTGGGATAACTATGGCTACACCTTC
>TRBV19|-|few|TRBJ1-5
CASGWRSNQPQHF
TGTGCCAGCGGGTGGAGGAGCAATCAGCCCCAGCATTTT